Listed here are 27 T cell receptor beta chains from one sample, sequenced in a study of cytomegalovirus exposure and HLA in healthy donors. The PCR employed 60 Vbeta primers together with 13 Jbeta primers. TCRdb's copy holds only in-frame clones and misses some; the assay was immunoSEQ multiplex PCR. The sample lists over 100,000 clones, approximately 60% occurring once. Sequenced input: PBMCs. The receptors originated from a woman aged 25 to 39 in good health and CMV-seronegative.

In this sample, this clone turned up once. The J gene is TRBJ2-7, the V gene TRBV5-4; 8 nucleotides match TRBD2. Germline trimming cut 2 bases from V and 6 bases from J; bases unmatched to any gene: 4. CDR1 is SGHNT, CDR2 YYREEE, per germline (reference sequence). The CDR3 sequence is 13 residues long. The CDR3 DNA is TGTGCCAGCAGCTTTCAGGCGGGAGGCGAGCAGTACTTC. Translating gives CASSFQAGGEQYF.

J is TRBJ1-4 and V is TRBV18; the D gene is possibly TRBD1 (6 bases). Germline V lookup: CDR1 KGHSH, CDR2 LQKENI. V was clipped by 5 bases and J by 8 bases, with 12 bases between them. This CDR3 spans 13 amino acids. As DNA, the CDR3 is TGTGCCAGCTCATCAGGGGTTGGCGAAAAACTGTTTTTT. Protein product: CASSSGVGEKLFF. Together with reference TRBV18 and TRBJ1-4, the CDR3 gives the full variable domain: NAGVMQNPRHLVRRRGQEARLRCSPMKGHSHVYWYRQLPEEGLKFMVYLQKENIIDESGMPKERFSAEFPKEGPSILRIQQVVRGDSAAYFCASSSGVGEKLFFGSGTQLSVL.

The rearrangement joins TRBV6-1 to TRBJ1-1; TRBD1 aligns across 7 bases. CDR3 length: 13 residues. Germline V gene lookup returns CDR1 MNHNS and CDR2 SASEGT. V was clipped by 6 bases and J by 6 bases; unmatched bases: 7. The CDR3 coding sequence is TGTGCCAGCAGAAGATCAGGGGGGTCTGAAGCTTTCTTT. Translating it yields CASRRSGGSEAFF.

This rearrangement joins TRBV5-1 to TRBJ2-7; tentative D call: TRBD1 (7 bases). This CDR3 spans 14 amino acids. Germline values: CDR1 SGHRS, CDR2 YFSETQ. V was pared by 4 bases and J by 5 bases, with 16 bases between. CDR3 sequence reads: CASSPRQGGNEQYF. The CDR3 DNA reads TGCGCCAGCAGCCCCAGACAGGGAGGAAACGAGCAGTACTTC.

This sequence joins TRBV28 and TRBJ2-1, with 7 bases lining up with TRBD1. This CDR3 spans 16 amino acids. V shed 3 bases and J 2 bases; nucleotides not matched to a gene: 7. From germline, CDR1 is MDHEN and CDR2 SYDVKM. CDR3 residues: CASSLTQGSTYNEQFF. DNA of the CDR3: TGTGCCAGCAGTTTGACACAGGGGTCTACCTACAATGAGCAGTTCTTC. Complete variable domain (other parts from reference TRBV28 and TRBJ2-1): DVKVTQSSRYLVKRTGEKVFLECVQDMDHENMFWYRQDPGLGLRLIYFSYDVKMKEKGDIPEGYSVSREKKERFSLILESASTNQTSMYLCASSLTQGSTYNEQFFGPGTRLTVL.

The chain uses TRBV10-3 and TRBJ2-2, with 7 bases matching TRBD2. This CDR3 has 14 residues. The V gene's germline CDR1 is ENHRY and CDR2 SYGVKD. With V trimmed by 10 bases and J by 5 bases, 10 bases remained unmatched. CDR3 sequence reads: CATNIGGSTGELFF. CDR3 DNA: TGTGCCACTAATATCGGCGGGAGTACCGGGGAGCTGTTTTTT.

This clone was detected once. This chain connects TRBV30 to TRBJ2-3, with D possibly being TRBD1 (6 bases). V dropped 4 bases and J dropped 4 bases, with 15 bases sitting between them. In germline, CDR1 is GTSNPN, CDR2 SVGIG (reference sequence). CDR3 length: 14 residues. CDR3 protein: CAWTGASSADTQYF. The CDR3 nucleotides are TGTGCCTGGACAGGGGCTAGTTCCGCAGATACGCAGTATTTT.

The chain uses TRBV6-1 and TRBJ1-2; 7 bases line up with TRBD1. With V trimmed by 1 base and J by 7 bases, 6 bases remained unmatched. CDR3 length: 14 amino acids. The V gene's germline CDR1 is MNHNS and CDR2 SASEGT. CDR3: CASSEDRQGTGYTF. CDR3 nucleotide sequence: TGTGCCAGCAGTGAAGACCGACAGGGAACTGGCTACACCTTC.

V gene TRBV27 combines with J gene TRBJ1-2, with 9 bases fitting TRBD1. The germline V gene has CDR1 MNHEY and CDR2 SMNVEV (reference sequence). The CDR3 extends over 13 amino acids. Germline trimming cut 5 bases from V and 7 bases from J; bases unmatched to any gene: 5. The CDR3 DNA sequence: TGTGCCAGCAGTCCACAGGGGGCGGGTGGCTACACCTTC. It specifies CASSPQGAGGYTF.

CDR3 sequence: CASSSRGLAGPYEQYF. Here the CDR3 DNA reads TGTGCCAGCAGCTCAAGAGGTCTAGCGGGTCCCTACGAGCAGTACTTC. V is TRBV7-2 and J is TRBJ2-7; 8 positions agree with TRBD2. V lost 4 bases to trimming and J lost 2 bases; unmatched junction nucleotides: 10. CDR3 length: 16 amino acids. Looked up from germline, CDR1 is SGHTA and CDR2 is FQGNSA.

This clone was seen just once. The chain joins TRBV5-1 to TRBJ1-3, with 8 bases identical to TRBD1. Per the germline V gene, CDR1 is SGHRS and CDR2 is YFSETQ. CDR3 length equals 16 residues. With V trimmed by 1 base and J by 0 bases, 3 bases remained unmatched. CDR3 residues: CASSLTGGASGNTIYF. The DNA of the CDR3 is TGCGCCAGCAGCTTGACAGGGGGTGCCTCTGGAAACACCATATATTTT. The whole variable domain, filled in from reference TRBV5-1 and TRBJ1-3, reads KAGVTQTPRYLIKTRGQQVTLSCSPISGHRSVSWYQQTPGQGLQFLFEYFSETQRNKGNFPGRFSGRQFSNSRSEMNVSTLELGDSALYLCASSLTGGASGNTIYFGEGSWLTVV.

The chain carries TRBV6-5 and TRBJ2-7; no firm D call. Germline V gene sequence: CDR1 MNHEY, CDR2 SVGAGI. Trimming stripped 6 bases from V and 4 bases from J, with 10 bases between. The CDR3 covers 12 residues. This CDR3 reads CASRSQVYEQYF. The CDR3 nucleotides read TGTGCCAGCAGAAGCCAGGTATACGAGCAGTACTTC.

The chain joins TRBV4-3 to TRBJ1-1; TRBD1 is a possible D gene (6 bases). Germline-derived CDR1 and CDR2 are LGHNA and YSLEER. This CDR3 spans 14 amino acids. Trimming took 1 base from V and 6 from J, leaving 12 bases between them. CDR3 amino acids: CASSQVRGRAEAFF. The CDR3, as DNA: TGCGCCAGCAGCCAAGTTAGGGGGAGAGCTGAAGCTTTCTTT.

The V call is TRBV5-4, the J call TRBJ1-1, with TRBD1 as a possible D gene (6 bases). The CDR3 is made up of 13 amino acids. Trimming removed 4 bases from V and 6 bases from J, with 13 bases in between. In germline, CDR1 is SGHNT, CDR2 YYREEE (reference sequence). The CDR3, as DNA: TGTGCCAGCAGCATACAGGGCTCGGCTGAAGCTTTCTTT. It codes for CASSIQGSAEAFF.

The chain has TRBV30 and TRBJ2-7, with TRBD1 matching over 7 bases. Per the germline V gene, CDR1 is GTSNPN and CDR2 is SVGIG (reference sequence). The CDR3 loop spans 13 amino acids. V lost 5 bases to trimming and J lost 2 bases; unmatched junction nucleotides: 6. CDR3 coding DNA: TGTGCCTGGGATAGAGGACAGGCCTACGAGCAGTACTTC. The encoded protein is CAWDRGQAYEQYF.

This clone showed up just a few times. J is TRBJ2-7 and V is TRBV7-2, with D perhaps matching TRBD1 (6 bases). Germline V CDR1 and CDR2: SGHTA, FQGNSA. The length of the CDR3 is 16 residues. Trimming removed 1 base from V and 6 bases from J, with 19 bases in between. The CDR3 sequence is CASSLEGQGYGSEQYF. The DNA of the CDR3 is TGTGCCAGCAGCTTAGAAGGGCAGGGGTATGGCTCCGAGCAGTACTTC.

This chain uses TRBV4-2 with TRBJ2-2, with TRBD1 identical over 8 bases. From germline, CDR1 is LGHNA and CDR2 YNFKEQ. Germline trimming cut 2 bases from V and 6 bases from J; bases unmatched to any gene: 2. The length of the CDR3 is 14 residues. CDR3 residues: CASSQMTGAGELFF. CDR3 sequence (DNA): TGTGCCAGCAGCCAAATGACAGGGGCCGGGGAGCTGTTTTTT.

This clone was seen more than once but under ten times. In DNA form, the CDR3 reads TGTGCCAGCAGCATACAGGGTTCATGGTACAATGAGCAGTTCTTC. This sequence encodes CASSIQGSWYNEQFF. This chain connects TRBV7-8 to TRBJ2-1, with D perhaps matching TRBD1 (6 bases). Between the trimmed V and J ends, which lost 5 bases and 4 bases, there was a span of 15 bases. The CDR3 runs 15 residues. CDR1 is SGHVS and CDR2 is FQNEAQ in the germline V gene. Full variable domain (missing parts from reference TRBV7-8 and TRBJ2-1): GAGVSQSPRYKVAKRGQDVALRCDPISGHVSLFWYQQALGQGPEFLTYFQNEAQLDKSGLPSDRFFAERPEGSVSTLKIQRTQQEDSAVYLCASSIQGSWYNEQFFGPGTRLTVL.

The rearrangement joins TRBV28 to TRBJ1-1, with TRBD1 as a possible D gene (5 bases). V gave up 3 bases and J gave up 1 base, with 6 bases separating them. Germline V gene lookup returns CDR1 MDHEN and CDR2 SYDVKM. The CDR3 contains 13 residues. CDR3: CASSFQGNTEAFF. CDR3 DNA sequence: TGTGCCAGCAGTTTCCAGGGGAACACTGAAGCTTTCTTT.

There are a few counts of this clone. V is TRBV19 and J is TRBJ2-3, with 8 bases that match TRBD2. Unmatched junction bases numbered 10, after V lost 5 bases and J lost 6 bases. The length of the CDR3 is 15 residues. CDR1 and CDR2 from the germline V gene are LNHDA and SQIVND (reference sequence). CDR3 residues: CASSLSSGWGDTQYF. DNA for the CDR3: TGTGCCAGTAGTCTGTCTAGCGGGTGGGGTGATACGCAGTATTTT.

J is TRBJ2-7 and V is TRBV5-5, with TRBD1 as a possible D gene (6 bases). The CDR3 extends over 14 amino acids. Germline lookup yields CDR1 SGHKS and CDR2 YYEKEE (reference sequence). V dropped 0 bases and J dropped 2 bases, with 9 bases sitting between them. The CDR3 DNA sequence: TGTGCCAGCAGCTTGGATCAGGGGACCTACGAGCAGTACTTC. Encoded protein: CASSLDQGTYEQYF.

V usage is TRBV5-1 and J usage is TRBJ1-2; 11 bases are a match to TRBD1. This CDR3 is built from 15 residues. V dropped 0 bases and J dropped 6; count of bases not matched to a gene: 4. Germline V gene lookup returns CDR1 SGHRS and CDR2 YFSETQ. CDR3: CASSLDGQGANGYTF. Written as DNA, the CDR3 is TGCGCCAGCAGCTTGGATGGACAGGGGGCAAATGGCTACACCTTC.

The chain recombines TRBV5-4 with TRBJ1-5; 8 bases line up with TRBD1. V was clipped by 0 bases and J by 8 bases; unmatched bases: 7. CDR1 is SGHNT, CDR2 YYREEE, per germline (reference sequence). CDR3 length: 15 residues. As DNA, the CDR3 is TGTGCCAGCAGCTTGGGGGGGACAGGACTGGAGCCCCAGCATTTT. It codes for CASSLGGTGLEPQHF.

V usage is TRBV15 and J usage is TRBJ2-7; 7 bases agree with TRBD1. CDR3 length: 15 amino acids. V gave up 3 bases and J gave up 4 bases; unmatched junction bases: 9. Germline V gene data show CDR1 as LNHNV and CDR2 as YYDKDF (reference sequence). The CDR3 nucleotides are TGTGCCACCAGCAGGCACAGGGGCCTGGAATACGAGCAGTACTTC. Translated, it gives CATSRHRGLEYEQYF.

The rearrangement links TRBV7-9 to TRBJ1-3; TRBD1 matches 7 bases. This CDR3 comprises 17 residues. Germline CDR1 and CDR2: SEHNR and FQNEAQ (reference sequence). The junction had 11 bases not matched to a gene; V was cut back by 4 bases and J by 2 bases. Here the CDR3 DNA reads TGTGCCAGCAGCTCAAGTTTAGACAGGGTTACTGGAAACACCATATATTTT. Residues: CASSSSLDRVTGNTIYF.

The chain recombines TRBV28 with TRBJ2-1, with 13 bases that match TRBD2. This CDR3 spans 15 amino acids. Germline V gives CDR1 MDHEN, CDR2 SYDVKM. V shed 9 bases and J 9 bases; nucleotides not matched to a gene: 11. CDR3 sequence: CASRLAGGIRGEQFF. CDR3 nucleotide sequence: TGTGCCAGTAGACTAGCGGGAGGTATTAGGGGTGAGCAGTTCTTC.

The chain combines TRBV7-9 with TRBJ2-1; the D gene is possibly TRBD2 (6 bases). Germline-derived CDR1 and CDR2 are SEHNR and FQNEAQ (reference sequence). V was shortened by 5 bases and J by 0 bases, with 17 bases between the two germline ends. The CDR3 contains 17 residues. This CDR3 is CASSPSGTGSSYNEQFF. CDR3 sequence (DNA): TGTGCCAGCAGCCCCTCCGGGACTGGCAGCTCCTACAATGAGCAGTTCTTC.